This is a list of T cell receptor beta chains from one sample in a study of T cells in Graves' hyperthyroidism and ophthalmopathy. TCRdb recomputed calls from the multiplex PCR reads with MiXCR, one row per CDR3 protein. In the table there are a few hundred thousand distinct CDR3 sequences, about 14% of which are singletons. The material sequenced was blood. These TCRs come from a man aged 25 to 40 with Graves' hyperthyroidism that later progressed to Graves' ophthalmopathy. CDR3s leave out the opening cysteine and the closing phenylalanine or tryptophan. D genes are given only for firm matches.

13 | TRBD1 | TRBJ2-7 | TRBV7-2 | ASSPAETGGYEQY
12 | NA | TRBJ2-1 | TRBV7-9 | ASSWIGGGGEQF
13 | TRBD2 | TRBJ2-3 | TRBV18 | ASSPKRGNTDTQY
12 | NA | TRBJ2-7 | TRBV6-1 | ASSEEALSYEQY
11 | NA | TRBJ1-5 | TRBV5-1 | ASSLEANQPQH
13 | NA | TRBJ1-2 | TRBV2 | ASSDSPGGAEGYT
14 | NA | TRBJ2-5 | TRBV7-9 | ASSSSGGSGGETQY
11 | TRBD2 | TRBJ2-7 | TRBV20-1 | SASSGEYYEQY
14 | NA | TRBJ2-3 | TRBV7-7 | ASSLAPPWGTDTQY
11 | NA | TRBJ1-2 | TRBV5-1 | ASIQAARYGYT
13 | NA | TRBJ1-1 | TRBV5-1 | ASSLMTDLNTEAF
11 | TRBD2 | TRBJ2-3 | TRBV24-1 | ATGLAGGYTQY
11 | NA | TRBJ1-4 | TRBV20-1 | SVVAATNEKLF
15 | TRBD1 | TRBJ1-2 | TRBV12-3/TRBV12-4 | ASSLRGTGTGMSGYT
11 | NA | TRBJ1-6 | TRBV18 | ASSGTPNSPLH
11 | TRBD1 | TRBJ2-3 | TRBV12-5 | ASGTGLGDTQY
11 | TRBD1 | TRBJ2-7 | TRBV2 | ASRTTGDYEQY
12 | TRBD1 | TRBJ1-5 | TRBV6-1 | ASSPTGFDQPQH
13 | TRBD1 | TRBJ1-4 | TRBV7-9 | ASSKDREPNEKLF
11 | NA | TRBJ2-1 | TRBV7-9 | ASSQERGREQF
10 | NA | TRBJ1-1 | TRBV6-1 | ASSTFNTEAF
14 | TRBD1 | TRBJ1-6 | TRBV12-3/TRBV12-4 | ASSSTGEKWNSPLH
13 | NA | TRBJ1-1 | TRBV29-1 | SAHPPGRGVREAF
13 | NA | TRBJ2-5 | TRBV5-5 | ASNLQGGTKETQY
15 | TRBD1 | TRBJ1-1 | TRBV7-9 | ASSPRTGGASDTEAF
14 | TRBD2 | TRBJ2-3 | TRBV7-2 | ASSLSLAESTDTQY
12 | TRBD1 | TRBJ2-1 | TRBV5-6 | ASSPETGDNEQF
15 | TRBD1 | TRBJ1-5 | TRBV6-2/TRBV6-3 | ASSYPTGQGLNQPQH
14 | NA | TRBJ2-2 | TRBV29-1 | SVVLTGTTNTGELF
12 | TRBD2 | TRBJ2-3 | TRBV6-1 | ASLAGGDTDTQY
13 | NA | TRBJ1-2 | TRBV20-1 | SARDLGGLWYGYT
15 | NA | TRBJ1-2 | TRBV7-8 | ASSSRRGQYLNYGYT
13 | NA | TRBJ2-1 | TRBV11-2 | ASSLSVSDTNEQF
15 | TRBD1 | TRBJ2-7 | TRBV7-4 | ASSPRRGQANSYEQY
13 | NA | TRBJ2-2 | TRBV5-1 | ASSSMEGHSGELF
12 | TRBD1 | TRBJ1-5 | TRBV6-1 | ASRNRGMNQPQH
11 | NA | TRBJ1-4 | TRBV7-9 | ASKPRGGEKLF
12 | TRBD2 | TRBJ2-7 | TRBV28 | ASTTTSATGEQY
13 | TRBD1 | TRBJ2-1 | TRBV28 | ASSLRTGWYNEQF
12 | TRBD1 | TRBJ1-1 | TRBV5-5 | ASSLQGARSKAF
18 | TRBD2 | TRBJ2-6 | TRBV6-2/TRBV6-3 | ASSYGAWARGKPGANVLT
14 | NA | TRBJ2-7 | TRBV27 | ASSSLPDFRPYEQY
13 | TRBD1 | TRBJ2-3 | TRBV29-1 | SVEFGQDSTDTQY
12 | NA | TRBJ2-3 | TRBV28 | ASKPRGRTDTQY
11 | NA | TRBJ1-5 | TRBV27 | ASSFAIYQPQH
12 | TRBD2 | TRBJ2-1 | TRBV7-6 | ASSYFGGGNEQF
11 | NA | TRBJ2-3 | TRBV19 | ASSMGRTDTQY
11 | NA | TRBJ1-1 | TRBV5-1 | ASSLLTGGEAF
14 | NA | TRBJ1-4 | TRBV28 | ASSPPLTGLNEKLF
14 | NA | TRBJ1-3 | TRBV28 | ASSFGGPSSGNTIY
13 | TRBD1 | TRBJ2-7 | TRBV7-9 | ASSLYEGAAYEQY